This TCR beta chain was captured in a study of cytomegalovirus exposure and HLA in healthy donors. The study's findings and limits: The authors enumerated over 150 TCR beta chains as linked to cytomegalovirus.

As concerns this clone: Its antigen is undetermined.

CDR1 is WNHNN and CDR2 is SYGVQD in the germline V gene (reference sequence). The CDR3 contains 16 residues. V trimming: 3 bases; J trimming: 1 base; junction bases outside the gene matches: 4. Measured with immunoSEQ multiplex PCR; TCRdb has only the in-frame clones, and not every one. This sample has approximately 60,000 clones, with about 93% found just once. V and J are TRBV10-1 and TRBJ2-1, with 9 bases that match TRBD2. The TCR originated in a man younger than 30 in good health and CMV-seronegative. Sequenced input: PBMCs. Here the CDR3 reads CASSEKAGGSYNEQFF. CDR3 DNA sequence: TGCGCCAGCAGTGAAAAAGCGGGAGGATCCTACAATGAGCAGTTCTTC.